Listed here is a single TCR beta chain. This sample was included in a study of blood T cell repertoires in COVID-19. Germline V gene lookup returns CDR1 KGHSH and CDR2 LQKENI. This CDR3 has 17 amino acids. V shed 3 bases and J 4 bases; nucleotides not matched to a gene: 9. Some clones are missing from TCRdb's copy, which holds only in-frame ones; the method was immunoSEQ multiplex PCR. The data hold about 68,000 clones, with over 65% observed a single time. The specimen was peripheral blood. The chain has TRBV18 and TRBJ2-7; 13 nucleotides agree with TRBD2. The sequence derives from a human donor in a cohort sampled during active COVID-19. The CDR3 is CASSPRTSGSGLYEQYF. CDR3 nucleotides: TGTGCCAGCTCACCGAGGACTAGCGGGAGCGGACTATACGAGCAGTACTTC.